This TCR beta chain was identified during a study of T-cell memory formation after mild COVID-19. At the level of the study: For the most part, TCR clusters were specific to one donor. Study conclusions and caveats: Clones contracting day 15 to 85 were balanced CD4/CD8; later expanders leaned CD4+.

Remarks on this clonotype: Its antigen is currently unknown.

The authors produced TCR alpha and TCR beta cDNA libraries with sample barcodes and UMIs by 5'RACE using constant-segment primers. TCRdb re-called the 5' RACE reads with MiXCR, one entry per CDR3 protein. Of more than 300,000 distinct CDR3 sequences listed, approximately 14% are singletons. Sample: PBMCs or a T cell subset sorted from them (not recorded which). This sequence originates from a man in his late teens or twenties who had mild COVID-19 (a few samples of this study predate the infection). Cell type and time point are not known.

Here the CDR3 DNA reads TGCGCCAGCAGCCAGGGCTCAGGCACAACTAATGAAAAACTGTTTTTT. This codes for CASSQGSGTTNEKLFF. The chain couples TRBV5-1 to TRBJ1-4, with a tentative D call TRBD1 (5 bases). The V gene lost 4 bases and the J gene lost 0 bases, with 13 bases spanning the gap. This CDR3 has 16 amino acids. The germline CDR1 and CDR2 sequences are SGHRS and YFSETQ.